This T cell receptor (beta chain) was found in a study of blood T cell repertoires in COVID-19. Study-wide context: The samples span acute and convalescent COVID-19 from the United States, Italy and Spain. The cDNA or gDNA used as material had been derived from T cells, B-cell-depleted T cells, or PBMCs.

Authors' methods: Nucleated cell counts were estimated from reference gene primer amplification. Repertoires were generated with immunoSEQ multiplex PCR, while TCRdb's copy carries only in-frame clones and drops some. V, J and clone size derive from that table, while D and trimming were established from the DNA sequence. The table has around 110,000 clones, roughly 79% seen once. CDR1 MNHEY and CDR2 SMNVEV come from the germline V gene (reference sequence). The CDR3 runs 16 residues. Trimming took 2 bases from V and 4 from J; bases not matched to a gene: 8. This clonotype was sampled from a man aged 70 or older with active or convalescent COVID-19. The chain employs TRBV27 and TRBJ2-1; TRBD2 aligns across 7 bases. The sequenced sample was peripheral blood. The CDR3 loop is CASSLESRAGYNEQFF. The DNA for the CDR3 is TGTGCCAGCAGTTTAGAATCCCGAGCGGGATACAATGAGCAGTTCTTC.